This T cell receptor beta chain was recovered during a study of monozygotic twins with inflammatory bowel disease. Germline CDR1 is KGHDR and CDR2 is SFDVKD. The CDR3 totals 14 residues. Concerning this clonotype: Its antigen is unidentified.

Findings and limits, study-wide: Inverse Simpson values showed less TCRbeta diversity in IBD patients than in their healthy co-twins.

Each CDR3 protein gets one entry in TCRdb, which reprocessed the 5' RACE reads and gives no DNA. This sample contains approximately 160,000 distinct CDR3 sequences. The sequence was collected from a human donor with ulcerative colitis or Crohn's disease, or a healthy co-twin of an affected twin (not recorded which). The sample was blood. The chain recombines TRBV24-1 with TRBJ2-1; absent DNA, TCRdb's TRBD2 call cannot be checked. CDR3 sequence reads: CATSKGPPYNEQFF.